The rows below give T cell receptor beta chains drawn from one sample of a study of technical replicates of blood from a few donors. TCRdb's table, derived via immunoSEQ multiplex PCR, lists solely in-frame clones and lacks some. The sample holds 11,000 or so clones, about 94% seen once. Sequenced: PBMCs. The receptors derive from a human donor in good health. The CDR3 runs from the conserved cysteine through the conserved F or W. Fields, in order: V gene, D gene, CDR3 length, J gene, clone size, CDR3 protein, CDR3 DNA. A D gene is named only where the DNA matches it firmly. The size of a clone is reported for some rows only, either as once, few or many, or as a class for expanded clones.

v_gene: TRBV6-5; d_gene: TRBD1; len: 14; j_gene: TRBJ1-1; abundance: NA; CDR3aa: CASRKTGGFAEAFF; CDR3nt: TGTGCCAGCAGGAAGACAGGGGGATTTGCTGAAGCTTTCTTT
v_gene: TRBV7-6; d_gene: TRBD2; len: 14; j_gene: TRBJ2-1; abundance: NA; CDR3aa: CASSLASGSYEQFF; CDR3nt: TGTGCCAGCAGCTTAGCAAGCGGGAGCTATGAGCAGTTCTTC
v_gene: TRBV5-4; d_gene: NA; len: 19; j_gene: TRBJ2-2; abundance: NA; CDR3aa: CASSLDWRQSNANTGELFF; CDR3nt: TGTGCCAGCAGCTTGGATTGGCGACAGTCCAACGCGAACACCGGGGAGCTGTTTTTT
v_gene: TRBV10-3; d_gene: TRBD1; len: 17; j_gene: TRBJ2-2; abundance: NA; CDR3aa: CAISDPAGQGAPGELFF; CDR3nt: TGTGCCATCAGTGACCCCGCTGGACAGGGGGCCCCCGGGGAGCTGTTTTTT
v_gene: TRBV30; d_gene: TRBD1; len: 11; j_gene: TRBJ2-7; abundance: NA; CDR3aa: CATDRGYEQYF; CDR3nt: TGTGCCACGGACAGGGGGTACGAGCAGTACTTC
v_gene: TRBV6-5; d_gene: NA; len: 14; j_gene: TRBJ2-7; abundance: once; CDR3aa: CASSYSGGVYEQYF; CDR3nt: TGTGCCAGCAGTTACAGCGGAGGTGTCTACGAGCAGTACTTC
v_gene: TRBV27; d_gene: TRBD2; len: 17; j_gene: TRBJ2-1; abundance: NA; CDR3aa: CASSFRDPSGRIYEQFF; CDR3nt: TGTGCCAGCAGTTTCCGCGACCCTAGCGGGAGGATCTATGAGCAGTTCTTC
v_gene: TRBV27; d_gene: TRBD1; len: 13; j_gene: TRBJ2-7; abundance: NA; CDR3aa: CASRRQGRYEQYF; CDR3nt: TGTGCCAGCAGGCGACAGGGACGGTACGAGCAGTACTTC
v_gene: TRBV28; d_gene: NA; len: 11; j_gene: TRBJ1-1; abundance: NA; CDR3aa: CASPGGSEAFF; CDR3nt: TGTGCCAGCCCGGGCGGGTCTGAAGCTTTCTTT
v_gene: TRBV7-9; d_gene: NA; len: 14; j_gene: TRBJ1-2; abundance: NA; CDR3aa: CASSLALANYGYTF; CDR3nt: TGTGCCAGCAGCTTAGCGTTAGCTAACTATGGCTACACCTTC
v_gene: TRBV7-8; d_gene: NA; len: 14; j_gene: TRBJ2-7; abundance: NA; CDR3aa: CASSLGLFSYEQYF; CDR3nt: TGTGCCAGCAGCTTAGGACTATTCTCCTACGAGCAGTACTTC
v_gene: TRBV11-2; d_gene: TRBD2; len: 20; j_gene: TRBJ2-5; abundance: NA; CDR3aa: CASSLDHPGTTSGRRETQYF; CDR3nt: TGTGCCAGCAGCTTAGACCACCCCGGTACCACTAGCGGGAGGCGGGAGACCCAGTACTTC
v_gene: TRBV6-6; d_gene: NA; len: 12; j_gene: TRBJ1-5; abundance: few; CDR3aa: CASTQGNQPQHF; CDR3nt: TGTGCCAGCACTCAGGGGAATCAGCCCCAGCATTTT
v_gene: TRBV5-6; d_gene: NA; len: 16; j_gene: TRBJ1-2; abundance: NA; CDR3aa: CASSKYRVSMMNGYTF; CDR3nt: TGTGCCAGCAGCAAATACAGGGTCAGTATGATGAATGGCTACACCTTC
v_gene: TRBV7-3; d_gene: TRBD1; len: 15; j_gene: TRBJ1-1; abundance: NA; CDR3aa: CASSLNGQGAGEAFF; CDR3nt: TGTGCCAGCAGCTTAAACGGACAGGGGGCGGGTGAAGCTTTCTTT
v_gene: TRBV5-1; d_gene: NA; len: 13; j_gene: TRBJ2-5; abundance: NA; CDR3aa: CASSLGGGETQYF; CDR3nt: TGCGCCAGCAGCTTGGGGGGAGGAGAGACCCAGTACTTC
v_gene: TRBV7-8; d_gene: TRBD1; len: 15; j_gene: TRBJ1-5; abundance: NA; CDR3aa: CASSHSGQGGQPQHF; CDR3nt: TGTGCCAGCAGCCACTCGGGACAGGGCGGACAGCCCCAGCATTTT
v_gene: TRBV5-8; d_gene: TRBD2; len: 16; j_gene: TRBJ2-3; abundance: NA; CDR3aa: CASSLFSGSGPDTQYF; CDR3nt: TGTGCCAGCAGCTTGTTTAGCGGGAGTGGGCCAGATACGCAGTATTTT
v_gene: TRBV19; d_gene: NA; len: 15; j_gene: TRBJ1-1; abundance: NA; CDR3aa: CASSSGWQGNTEAFF; CDR3nt: TGTGCCAGTAGTAGCGGTTGGCAGGGAAACACTGAAGCTTTCTTT
v_gene: TRBV11-2; d_gene: TRBD2; len: 17; j_gene: TRBJ2-1; abundance: once; CDR3aa: CASSLGTSGRPYNEQFF; CDR3nt: TGTGCCAGCAGCTTAGGGACTAGCGGGAGACCATACAATGAGCAGTTCTTC
v_gene: TRBV7-9; d_gene: NA; len: 13; j_gene: TRBJ2-3; abundance: NA; CDR3aa: CASSKTGTDTQYF; CDR3nt: TGTGCCAGCAGTAAGACAGGCACAGATACGCAGTATTTT
v_gene: TRBV30; d_gene: NA; len: 13; j_gene: TRBJ2-3; abundance: NA; CDR3aa: CAWSERLTDTQYF; CDR3nt: TGTGCCTGGAGTGAGAGACTCACAGATACGCAGTATTTT
v_gene: TRBV6-1; d_gene: NA; len: 13; j_gene: TRBJ2-5; abundance: NA; CDR3aa: CASRYRVQETQYF; CDR3nt: TGTGCCAGCAGGTACAGGGTCCAAGAGACCCAGTACTTC
v_gene: TRBV4-1; d_gene: TRBD2; len: 15; j_gene: TRBJ2-7; abundance: once; CDR3aa: CASSQGLAGDGEQYF; CDR3nt: TGCGCCAGCAGCCAAGGGCTAGCGGGAGACGGCGAGCAGTACTTC
v_gene: TRBV5-8; d_gene: TRBD2; len: 16; j_gene: TRBJ2-7; abundance: NA; CDR3aa: CASSLAGMVRSYEQYF; CDR3nt: TGTGCCAGCAGTCTAGCGGGAATGGTGCGCTCCTACGAGCAGTACTTC
v_gene: TRBV29-1; d_gene: TRBD2; len: 15; j_gene: TRBJ2-5; abundance: NA; CDR3aa: CSVGGGRLPQETQYF; CDR3nt: TGCAGCGTTGGGGGGGGGAGACTCCCCCAAGAGACCCAGTACTTC
v_gene: TRBV13; d_gene: NA; len: 12; j_gene: TRBJ1-1; abundance: NA; CDR3aa: CASSRLGGTPFF; CDR3nt: TGTGCCAGCAGTCGCCTTGGGGGGACTCCTTTCTTT
v_gene: TRBV25-1; d_gene: NA; len: 13; j_gene: TRBJ2-2; abundance: NA; CDR3aa: CASLEVGTGELFF; CDR3nt: TGTGCCAGCCTGGAGGTAGGCACCGGGGAGCTGTTTTTT
v_gene: TRBV30; d_gene: TRBD2; len: 13; j_gene: TRBJ2-7; abundance: NA; CDR3aa: CAWSASGGDEQYF; CDR3nt: TGTGCCTGGAGTGCCTCGGGGGGGGACGAGCAGTACTTC
v_gene: TRBV6-1; d_gene: NA; len: 15; j_gene: TRBJ2-1; abundance: NA; CDR3aa: CASSLDWENYNEQFF; CDR3nt: TGTGCCAGCAGTCTTGACTGGGAGAACTACAATGAGCAGTTCTTC
v_gene: TRBV5-1; d_gene: NA; len: 13; j_gene: TRBJ1-1; abundance: NA; CDR3aa: CASSFVMEAEAFF; CDR3nt: TGCGCCAGCAGCTTCGTAATGGAGGCTGAAGCTTTCTTT
v_gene: TRBV7-9; d_gene: NA; len: 14; j_gene: TRBJ2-2; abundance: NA; CDR3aa: CASSFSRDTGELFF; CDR3nt: TGTGCCAGCAGCTTTAGTCGGGACACCGGGGAGCTGTTTTTT
v_gene: TRBV5-1; d_gene: NA; len: 16; j_gene: TRBJ2-5; abundance: NA; CDR3aa: CASSPGADYLQETQYF; CDR3nt: TGCGCCAGCAGCCCCGGCGCGGACTATCTACAAGAGACCCAGTACTTC
v_gene: TRBV11-2; d_gene: NA; len: 15; j_gene: TRBJ2-1; abundance: NA; CDR3aa: CASSRVFYDAGEQFF; CDR3nt: TGTGCCAGCAGCCGTGTCTTTTACGACGCGGGTGAGCAGTTCTTC
v_gene: TRBV7-3; d_gene: TRBD1; len: 15; j_gene: TRBJ2-7; abundance: NA; CDR3aa: CASSLWGDRGYEQYF; CDR3nt: TGTGCCAGCAGCTTATGGGGGGACAGGGGTTACGAGCAGTACTTC
v_gene: TRBV10-1; d_gene: TRBD2; len: 15; j_gene: TRBJ2-1; abundance: NA; CDR3aa: CASSEMAGGYNEQFF; CDR3nt: TGCGCCAGCAGTGAAATGGCGGGAGGATACAATGAGCAGTTCTTC
v_gene: TRBV4-1; d_gene: TRBD2; len: 16; j_gene: TRBJ2-7; abundance: NA; CDR3aa: CASSQEPGRATYEQYF; CDR3nt: TGCGCCAGCAGCCAAGAGCCCGGGAGGGCGACCTACGAGCAGTACTTC
v_gene: TRBV5-1; d_gene: NA; len: 16; j_gene: TRBJ2-1; abundance: NA; CDR3aa: CASSTGPSGVNNEQFF; CDR3nt: TGCGCCAGCAGCACCGGGCCCTCGGGGGTCAACAATGAGCAGTTCTTC
v_gene: TRBV27; d_gene: NA; len: 14; j_gene: TRBJ2-1; abundance: once; CDR3aa: CASSLTDPAGEQFF; CDR3nt: TGTGCCAGCAGTTTAACGGACCCGGCGGGTGAGCAGTTCTTC
v_gene: TRBV10-3; d_gene: NA; len: 14; j_gene: TRBJ2-7; abundance: NA; CDR3aa: CAISTPGLTYEQYF; CDR3nt: TGTGCCATCAGTACCCCGGGACTCACCTACGAGCAGTACTTC
v_gene: TRBV6-5; d_gene: NA; len: 14; j_gene: TRBJ1-2; abundance: NA; CDR3aa: CASSYNGVPYGYTF; CDR3nt: TGTGCCAGCAGTTACAACGGGGTTCCCTATGGCTACACCTTC
v_gene: TRBV5-4; d_gene: TRBD1; len: 14; j_gene: TRBJ1-2; abundance: once; CDR3aa: CASSSQGAEYGYTF; CDR3nt: TGTGCCAGCAGCTCACAGGGGGCCGAGTATGGCTACACCTTC